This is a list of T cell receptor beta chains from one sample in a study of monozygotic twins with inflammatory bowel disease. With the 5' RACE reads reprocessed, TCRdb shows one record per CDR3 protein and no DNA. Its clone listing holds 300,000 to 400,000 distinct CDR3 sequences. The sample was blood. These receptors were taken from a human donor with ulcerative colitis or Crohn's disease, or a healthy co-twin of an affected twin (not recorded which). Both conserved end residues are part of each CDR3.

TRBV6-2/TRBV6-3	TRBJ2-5	CASSPGTPKETQYF
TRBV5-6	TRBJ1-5	CASSRTDYNQPQHF
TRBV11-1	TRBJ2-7	CASSLVGTVYEQYF
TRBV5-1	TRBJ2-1	CASSSIMSSYNEQFF
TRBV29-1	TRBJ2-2	CSATRETGELFF
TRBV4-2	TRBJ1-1	CASRRGGGMNTEAFF
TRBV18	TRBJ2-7	CASSPPVAKEQYF
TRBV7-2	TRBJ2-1	CASAGGPYNEQFF
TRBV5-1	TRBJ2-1	CASSLVGTEQFF
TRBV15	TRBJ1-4	CATTRGQNEKLFF
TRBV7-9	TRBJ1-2	CASSFPTGVYGYTF
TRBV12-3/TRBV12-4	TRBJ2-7	CASQSAGGFYEQYF
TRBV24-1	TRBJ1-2	CATSGPGQGPQNYGYTF
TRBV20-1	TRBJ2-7	CSAREGPLFEQYF
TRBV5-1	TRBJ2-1	CASSVGQGPQNEQFF
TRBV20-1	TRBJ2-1	CSARAPPGQGQSSYNEQFF
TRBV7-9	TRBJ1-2	CASSLAGHPSDYGYTF
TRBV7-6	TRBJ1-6	CASSLTQAYNSPLHF
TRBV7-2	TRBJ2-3	CASSLRGRGTHTDTQYF
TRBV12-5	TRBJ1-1	CASGWGQMNTEAFF
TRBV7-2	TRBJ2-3	CASSPVADTQYF
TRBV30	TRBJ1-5	CAWSDSIGPQHF
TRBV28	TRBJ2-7	CASRIWGDEQYF
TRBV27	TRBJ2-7	CASSLAGGLSSYEQYF
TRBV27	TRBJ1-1	CASGTGEGNSEAFF
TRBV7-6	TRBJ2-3	CASSSQTGGADTQYF
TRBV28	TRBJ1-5	CASGGVGQPQHF
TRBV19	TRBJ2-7	CASTPGTDPYEQYF
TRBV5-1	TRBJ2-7	CASSLDFYEQYF
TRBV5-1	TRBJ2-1	CASRPGSAGESYNEQFF
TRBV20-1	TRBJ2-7	CSARDPRAVDEQYF
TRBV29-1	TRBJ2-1	CSVEKRGGKDNEQFF
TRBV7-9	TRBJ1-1	CASSFPLNTEAFF
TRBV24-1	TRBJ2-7	CATSELDSLSYEQYF
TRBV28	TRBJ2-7	CASSSAGAGSDYEQYF
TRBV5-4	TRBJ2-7	CASSLLQQGPSYEQYF
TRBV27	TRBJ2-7	CASSLSPGTGLRYEQYF
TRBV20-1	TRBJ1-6	CSAPLAGLDSPLHF
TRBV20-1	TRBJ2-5	CSARGLGTQYF
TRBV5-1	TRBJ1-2	CASSRGQGSYGYTF
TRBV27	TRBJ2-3	CASSLRVGTGVGDTQYF
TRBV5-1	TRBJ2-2	CASSPGQGIGELFF
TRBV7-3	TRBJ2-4	CASSLYSQEGRLAKNIQYF
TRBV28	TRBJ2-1	CASRSQGWDEQFF
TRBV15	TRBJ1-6	CATSYQVNSYNSPLHF
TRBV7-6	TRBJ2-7	CASSLAALYEQYF
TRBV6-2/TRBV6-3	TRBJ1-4	CASSTKQGGEEKLFF
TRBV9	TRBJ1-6	CASSVTGDDSPLHF
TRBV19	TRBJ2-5	CASSKLADQETQYF
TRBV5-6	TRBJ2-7	CASSPGPVYALYEQYF
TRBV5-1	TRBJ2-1	CASSPRALAGGQAYNEQFF
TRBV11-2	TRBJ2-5	CASSLGRGETQYF
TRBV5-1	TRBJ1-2	CASSLATGNPGYTF
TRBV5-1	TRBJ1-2	CASRVATGINYGYTF
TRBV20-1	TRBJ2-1	CSARDKTSGNEQFF
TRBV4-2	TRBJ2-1	CASSQRLAQYHNEQFF
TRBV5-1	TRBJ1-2	CASSSTQRVGGYTF